This T cell receptor (beta chain) was sequenced in a study of T cells in narcolepsy (dated by TCRdb to between 2017 and 2018). In the study overall: Patients with narcolepsy type 1 or type 2 (NT1, NT2) were enrolled in the study together with healthy control donors. To look for autoreactive T cells in narcolepsy patients that target self-antigens of hypocretin neurons (hypocretin, TRIB2), the study used TCR Vbeta sequencing to follow clonotypes in blood and CSF.

Inclusive of the bounding cysteine and phenylalanine, the CDR3 is 15 residues long. CDR3 DNA is the only sequence kept; it has 45 bases, read in frame from the first base. CDR1 and CDR2, per the germline V gene, are SNHLY and FYNNEI. V drops 5 bases and J drops 0 bases, leaving 11 bases in between. The study at large found these results: Some blood memory CD4+ repertoires from patients and controls contained no sequences matching autoreactive T cell clones. Numbers of sequenced blood memory CD4+ clonotypes were comparable, averaging approximately 40,000 in patients and under 35,000 in controls. Plots that compared CSF and blood CD4+ T cell clonotypes from the same patient highlighted HCRT-specific and TRIB2-specific autoreactive clonotypes. Autoreactive clonotypes were reported to be detected serially in the blood of the same patients and of different patients, but not in the blood of healthy controls.

Of note for this clone: Its antigen has not been determined. Per-nucleotide qualities are absent, and no much larger clonotype sits a single base away.

Library preparation employed the immunoSEQ multiplex PCR assay. Held by TCRdb, this immuneACCESS table contains in-frame sequences only and omits some clones. Under half of the omission traces to an unresolved V gene where checked; the cause of the rest is unknown. The sample contains more than 20,000 clones, about 86% of them found a single time. The ten most abundant clones make up roughly 4% of the sample. For TCR Vbeta sequencing, memory CD4+ T cells were sorted ex vivo from the peripheral blood of both healthy controls and narcolepsy patients. The chain uses TRBV2 and TRBJ2-1; TRBD2 might be the D gene, on 5 matching bases. The clonotype comes from a human donor in good health. The sample consisted of memory (CD45RA-) CD4+ T cells from blood. The cell subset or site label of this sample denotes: memory T cells sorted ex vivo from peripheral blood. The DNA sequence is given as TGTGCCAGCAGTTCCCCTAGCAGCTCCTACAATGAGCAGTTCTTC. This is translated as CASSSPSSSYNEQFF.